The 8 T cell receptor beta chains listed next were all sequenced from one sample in a study of liver allograft versus peripheral blood T cells. Background on the study: Peripheral blood of the recipients supplied T cell receptor repertoires that were compared with those in transplanted livers.

TCRdb re-derived calls from the reads in MiXCR, one entry per CDR3 protein. The repertoire includes about 13,000 distinct CDR3 sequences, roughly 20% of them detected once, and 2% to 2.5% sits in the top ten. Receptor source: a human patient who had a liver transplant. Part of the T cells may come from the graft donor.

As concerns this clonotype: This sequence is one base from a far larger clone and is likely a read error. The chain is built from TRBV6-5 and TRBJ2-7; the match to TRBD1 covers 7 bases. From germline, CDR1 is MNHEY and CDR2 SVGAGI. CDR3 length: 15 amino acids. V shed 6 bases, J shed 2 bases, and the junction held 10 bases outside the gene matches. The chain's CDR3 is CASRQYLDRTYEQYF. As DNA, the CDR3 is TGTGCCAGCAGGCAATACCTGGACAGGACCTACGAGCAGTACTTC.

This clonotype was found a few times. The chain employs TRBV7-9 and TRBJ2-7; D is unclear. Germline-derived CDR1 and CDR2 are SEHNR and FQNEAQ (reference sequence). The V gene lost 5 bases and the J gene lost 0 bases, with 14 bases spanning the gap. The CDR3 consists of 15 residues. The CDR3, as DNA: TGTGCCAGCAGCCTCATGGGCCCGCTCTCCTACGAGCAGTACTTC. Translated, it gives CASSLMGPLSYEQYF.

Many counts were recorded for this clonotype. The rearrangement uses TRBV29-1 and TRBJ2-7; D remains unclear. The CDR3 totals 12 residues. CDR1 SQVTM and CDR2 ANQGSEA come from the germline V gene. V lost 2 bases and J lost 2, with 7 bases in between. The CDR3 here is CSVEQNPYEQYF. DNA of the CDR3: TGCAGCGTTGAACAGAACCCCTACGAGCAGTACTTC.

By frequency in the sample, this clonotype is medium-sized. The gene calls are TRBV18 and TRBJ1-2, with a possible D match to TRBD1 (5 bases). Per the germline V gene, CDR1 is KGHSH and CDR2 is LQKENI. The germline V and J ends were trimmed by 2 bases and 6 bases, with 10 bases remaining between them. The CDR3 runs to 13 residues. The CDR3 DNA follows: TGTGCCAGCTCACCATCGACAGCCGATGGCTACACCTTC. This sequence encodes CASSPSTADGYTF.

This clonotype was detected only a few times. The V call is TRBV7-9, the J call TRBJ1-4; 7 nucleotides agree with TRBD1. Trimming at V came to 1 base and at J to 6 bases, leaving 5 bases not matched to a gene. Germline CDR1 and CDR2: SEHNR and FQNEAQ (reference sequence). The CDR3 extends over 15 amino acids. The CDR3 bases are TGTGCCAGCAGCTTAGGCCGGGACAGAGATGAAAAACTGTTTTTT. Protein product: CASSLGRDRDEKLFF.

Details on this clonotype: This could be a read error, since a much larger clone is one nucleotide away. The chain is built from TRBV7-9 and TRBJ1-5; unclear D gene. The CDR3 is 12 amino acids. V dropped 5 bases and J dropped 6 bases, with 8 bases sitting between them. Germline V gene data show CDR1 as SEHNR and CDR2 as FQNEAQ (reference sequence). The CDR3 DNA reads TGTGCCAGCAGCGTTGTCGGTCAGCCCCAGCATTTT. Protein product: CASSVVGQPQHF.

In its sample, this clonotype was seen a few times. The chain couples TRBV20-1 to TRBJ1-1; no definite D call. Germline V lookup: CDR1 DFQATT, CDR2 SNEGSKA (reference sequence). There are 13 residues in the CDR3. V dropped 3 bases and J dropped 1 base, with 9 bases sitting between them. The CDR3 is CSAREDGNTEAFF. CDR3 sequence (DNA): TGCAGTGCTAGGGAGGACGGGAACACTGAAGCTTTCTTT.

By frequency in the sample, this clonotype is medium-sized (0.01 to 0.1%). J is TRBJ1-2 and V is TRBV18; a weak D match, TRBD1 (6 bases). V was pared by 0 bases and J by 5 bases, with 7 bases between. Germline V gene sequence: CDR1 KGHSH, CDR2 LQKENI. This CDR3 region has 13 residues. CDR3 protein: CASSPPQGYGYTF. The CDR3 DNA sequence: TGTGCCAGCTCACCACCACAGGGATATGGCTACACCTTC.